The 11 T cell receptor beta chains below come from one sample, sequenced in a study of blood T cell repertoires in COVID-19. Data came from immunoSEQ multiplex PCR; TCRdb stores just in-frame clones and leaves some out. The sample holds just under 350,000 clones, around 87% seen once. Sequencing input: peripheral blood. The receptors were gathered from a woman in her forties or fifties with COVID-19, enrolled during active disease.

The chain has TRBV9 and TRBJ2-1; TRBD2 matches at 8 bases. Germline assignment: CDR1 SGDLS and CDR2 YYNGEE. Trimming cost V 4 bases and J 7 bases; bases outside gene matches: 7. The CDR3 is 14 amino acids. The CDR3 DNA reads as TGTGCCAGCAGCAGAAGCGGGAGTGGGAATGAGCAGTTCTTC. It codes for CASSRSGSGNEQFF.

The genes are TRBV18 and TRBJ2-2; D unresolved. This CDR3 contains 14 residues. Germline loops: CDR1 KGHSH, CDR2 LQKENI. With 4 bases removed from V and 1 base from J, the gap between germline ends came to 7 bases. The CDR3 DNA reads TGTGCCAGCTCACGAGACATGAACACCGGGGAGCTGTTTTTT. Amino acids: CASSRDMNTGELFF.

The J gene is TRBJ2-5, the V gene TRBV27; 8 positions match TRBD2. The CDR3 is 12 residues long. V lost 5 bases, J lost 5 bases, and 1 base stayed unmatched. Germline lookup yields CDR1 MNHEY and CDR2 SMNVEV (reference sequence). The CDR3 coding sequence is TGTGCCAGCAGTGGGACTAGTGAGACCCAGTACTTC. Translated, it gives CASSGTSETQYF.

The chain combines TRBV3-1 (or the pseudogene TRBV3-2) with TRBJ2-7, with a possible D match to TRBD2 (5 bases). The CDR3 length is 15 residues. Trimming removed 2 bases from V and 0 bases from J, with 11 bases in between. The V gene's germline CDR1 is LGHDT and CDR2 YNNKEL (reference sequence). The CDR3 sequence: CASSQRTGSSYEQYF. CDR3 DNA sequence: TGTGCCAGCAGCCAACGGACTGGAAGCTCCTACGAGCAGTACTTC.

The chain has TRBV11-3 and TRBJ2-1; D is undetermined. Trimming left V 0 bases short and J 0 bases short, with 12 bases between. The CDR3 totals 17 residues. Germline CDR1 SGHNT, CDR2 YENEEA. In DNA form, the CDR3 reads TGTGCCAGCAGCTTAGATAGGAAAGGAGACTCCTACAATGAGCAGTTCTTC. It specifies CASSLDRKGDSYNEQFF.

The chain combines TRBV27 with TRBJ1-6, with D perhaps TRBD1 (5 bases). The germline V gene has CDR1 MNHEY and CDR2 SMNVEV (reference sequence). Trimming took 7 bases from V and 6 from J, leaving 16 bases between them. This CDR3 region has 15 residues. Written as DNA, the CDR3 is TGTGCCAGCACCCACGGGGGGGTCGGTAATTCACCCCTCCACTTT. The encoded protein is CASTHGGVGNSPLHF.

This clone is a singleton in its sample. The gene calls are TRBV12-3 or TRBV12-4 and TRBJ1-1; maybe TRBD1 (6 bases). V was clipped by 10 bases and J by 1 base, with 13 bases between them. There are 13 residues in the CDR3. The CDR3 DNA is TGTGCCACCCGGGACAATCGGAACACTGAAGCTTTCTTT. Translated: CATRDNRNTEAFF.

This chain joins TRBV2 and TRBJ1-2, with 7 positions matching TRBD1. The CDR3 is 12 residues long. Trimming took 5 bases from V and 10 from J; bases not matched to a gene: 7. The germline V gene has CDR1 SNHLY and CDR2 FYNNEI. DNA of the CDR3: TGTGCCAGCAGTAGAGGGGGCTTATCCTACACCTTC. This encodes CASSRGGLSYTF.

V is TRBV20-1 and J is TRBJ2-1; tentative D call: TRBD1 (6 bases). This CDR3 region has 13 residues. Germline CDR1 DFQATT, CDR2 SNEGSKA (reference sequence). Trimming shortened V by 3 bases and J by 7 bases, and 13 bases separated the two germline ends. The CDR3 coding sequence is TGCAGTGCTAGTGTTGGGGGCGTGAATGAGCAGTTCTTC. It is translated as CSASVGGVNEQFF.

The V call is TRBV24-1, the J call TRBJ1-5; 9 bases align to TRBD1. Germline CDR1 is KGHDR and CDR2 is SFDVKD. The CDR3 runs to 16 residues. The junction had 8 bases not matched to a gene; V was cut back by 2 bases and J by 7 bases. CDR3 sequence (DNA): TGTGCCACCAGTGATTCTTCGACAGGGGGACGGCAGCCCCAGCATTTT. It encodes CATSDSSTGGRQPQHF.

The rearrangement links TRBV28 to TRBJ2-5; 10 nucleotides match TRBD2. Germline CDR1 MDHEN, CDR2 SYDVKM. The CDR3 consists of 14 residues. J was trimmed by 1 base and V by 6 bases; bases with no gene match: 2. The CDR3 region is CASRASGSQETQYF. CDR3 DNA sequence: TGTGCCAGCAGGGCTAGCGGGAGCCAAGAGACCCAGTACTTC.